Following are 13 T cell receptor beta chains from one sample sequenced in a study of blood T cells in healthy people across ages. Sample-barcoded 5' priming and a J-beta primer mix drove a second PCR of roughly 7 to 11 cycles. TCRdb analysed the 5' RACE reads with MiXCR anew, one entry per CDR3 protein. The data show about 1.8 million distinct CDR3 sequences, with 49% seen just once and less than 2.5% held by the top ten. The sample was blood. These receptors originate from a woman between 35 and 50 years old in good health.

The chain uses TRBV20-1 and TRBJ2-3; D is unclear. Deletions cut 2 bases from V and 6 bases from J, with 12 bases between. This CDR3 spans 13 amino acids. Germline-derived CDR1 and CDR2 are DFQATT and SNEGSKA (reference sequence). The CDR3, as DNA: TGCAGTGCTAGATTCTACCTTGGGGATACGCAGTATTTT. Its translation: CSARFYLGDTQYF.

This clonotype was recorded a few times. The gene calls are TRBV5-1 and TRBJ1-1; no definite D call. CDR1 SGHRS and CDR2 YFSETQ come from the germline V gene. The CDR3 covers 15 residues. Trimming pared 4 bases from V and 8 bases from J, leaving 21 bases between. The CDR3 spells CASSPGFLTVPEAFF. CDR3 coding DNA: TGCGCCAGCAGCCCCGGATTTTTAACGGTCCCCGAAGCTTTCTTT.

The chain employs TRBV13 and TRBJ2-5; D unclear. Germline V CDR1 and CDR2: PRHDT, FYEKMQ (reference sequence). The CDR3 contains 15 residues. V lost 4 bases, J lost 1 base, and 13 bases lay in between. The CDR3 DNA reads as TGTGCCAGCAGCTCCGGACGCCCGGTCCAAGAGACCCAGTACTTC. Encoded protein: CASSSGRPVQETQYF.

This clonotype showed up just a few times. The chain combines TRBV7-2 with TRBJ1-2, with D unclear. The germline V and J ends were trimmed by 1 base and 4 bases, with 10 bases remaining between them. The CDR3 totals 14 residues. In germline, CDR1 is SGHTA, CDR2 FQGNSA. This CDR3 is CASSLERTAYGYTF. The CDR3 DNA is TGTGCCAGCAGCTTAGAGCGGACGGCCTATGGCTACACCTTC.

The V and J genes are TRBV20-1 and TRBJ2-3; 7 bases align to TRBD2. The CDR3 consists of 15 residues. V shed 1 base, J shed 1 base, and the junction held 5 bases outside the gene matches. The germline CDR1 and CDR2 sequences are DFQATT and SNEGSKA (reference sequence). CDR3: CSARASGKGTDTQYF. CDR3 sequence (DNA): TGCAGTGCTAGAGCGAGCGGGAAGGGCACAGATACGCAGTATTTT.

This sequence joins TRBV20-1 and TRBJ1-2, with D possibly matching TRBD1 (6 bases). The germline gives CDR1 DFQATT, CDR2 SNEGSKA (reference sequence). V was shortened by 4 bases and J by 4 bases, with 13 bases between the two germline ends. The CDR3 totals 13 residues. CDR3: CSATRDTSYGYTF. CDR3 sequence (DNA): TGCAGTGCTACCCGGGACACAAGCTATGGCTACACCTTC.

This clonotype was seen more than once but under ten times. This chain uses TRBV6-5 with TRBJ2-5, with 14 positions matching TRBD2. The germline CDR1 and CDR2 sequences are MNHEY and SVGAGI. The V gene end was trimmed by 0 bases and the J gene end by 2 bases; junction bases not matched to a gene: 2. The CDR3 is 17 residues long. DNA for the CDR3: TGTGCCAGCAGTTACTCCGGACTAGCGGGGGGTCAAGAGACCCAGTACTTC. This sequence encodes CASSYSGLAGGQETQYF.

This clonotype was counted ten times or more. The chain links TRBV4-3 to TRBJ2-1; TRBD1 aligns across 8 bases. Germline loops: CDR1 LGHNA, CDR2 YSLEER. V shed 2 bases and J 3 bases; nucleotides not matched to a gene: 3. CDR3 size: 15 residues. CDR3 bases: TGCGCCAGCAGCCAATTGACAGGGGTCTACAATGAGCAGTTCTTC. The encoded protein is CASSQLTGVYNEQFF.

This chain joins TRBV11-2 and TRBJ2-5; the D is unclear. The CDR3 is 14 amino acids. V was trimmed by 3 bases and J by 5 bases, leaving 13 bases between them. Looked up from germline, CDR1 is SGHAT and CDR2 is FQNNGV. DNA of the CDR3: TGTGCCAGCAGCTTTGAGCTTACTACGGAGACCCAGTACTTC. Translating gives CASSFELTTETQYF.

This clonotype was seen once. The V and J genes are TRBV12-3 or TRBV12-4 and TRBJ2-1; a possible D gene is TRBD2 (6 bases). The CDR3 contains 12 residues. V lost 7 bases and J lost 7, with 11 bases in between. CDR3 amino acids: CASISRGNEQFF. The CDR3, as DNA: TGTGCCAGCATCTCCCGGGGGAATGAGCAGTTCTTC.

This clonotype was detected a few times. The chain employs TRBV28 and TRBJ2-4; D is perhaps TRBD1 (6 bases). This CDR3 comprises 15 residues. The V end lost 6 bases, the J end lost 3 bases, and 15 bases lay between the germline ends. Per germline, CDR1 MDHEN and CDR2 SYDVKM. The CDR3 DNA reads TGTGCCAGCAGCCTCCAGGGGTTAGTCAAAAACATTCAGTACTTC. This sequence encodes CASSLQGLVKNIQYF. Full variable domain (remainder filled in from reference TRBV28 and TRBJ2-4): DVKVTQSSRYLVKRTGEKVFLECVQDMDHENMFWYRQDPGLGLRLIYFSYDVKMKEKGDIPEGYSVSREKKERFSLILESASTNQTSMYLCASSLQGLVKNIQYFGAGTRLSVL.

This chain links TRBV3-1 with TRBJ2-3; TRBD2 is a possible D gene (6 bases). Germline CDR1 and CDR2: LGHDT and YNNKEL (reference sequence). Trimming took off 4 bases at V and 2 bases at J, with 37 bases between the two ends. The CDR3 length is 23 residues. CDR3 sequence (DNA): TGTGCCAGCAGCCCGACCAAGATTCTCCGGGGGTCCGGAGTGGGGGGTTTCACAGATACGCAGTATTTT. Translation gives CASSPTKILRGSGVGGFTDTQYF.

The rearrangement joins TRBV3-1 to TRBJ2-7; 12 bases map to TRBD1. The CDR3 sequence is 14 residues long. The V gene's germline CDR1 is LGHDT and CDR2 YNNKEL (reference sequence). The ends lost 5 bases at V and 6 bases at J; junction bases unmatched: 5. The CDR3 loop is CASSTRDRGPEQYF. The CDR3, as DNA: TGTGCCAGCAGCACCCGGGACAGGGGGCCCGAGCAGTACTTC.